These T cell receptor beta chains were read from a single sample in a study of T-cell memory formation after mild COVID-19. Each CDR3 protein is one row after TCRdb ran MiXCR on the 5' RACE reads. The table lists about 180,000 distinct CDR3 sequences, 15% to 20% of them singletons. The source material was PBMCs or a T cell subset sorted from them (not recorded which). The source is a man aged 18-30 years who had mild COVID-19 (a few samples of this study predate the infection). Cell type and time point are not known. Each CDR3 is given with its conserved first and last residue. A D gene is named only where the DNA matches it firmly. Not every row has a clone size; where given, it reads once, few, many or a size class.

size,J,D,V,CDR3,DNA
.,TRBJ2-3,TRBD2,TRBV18,CASSPPGTSSTDTQYF,TGTGCCAGCTCACCACCGGGGACTAGTAGCACAGATACGCAGTATTTT
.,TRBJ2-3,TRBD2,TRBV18,CASSPRPTGGTDTQYF,TGTGCCAGCTCACCAAGGCCCACCGGGGGGACAGATACGCAGTATTTT
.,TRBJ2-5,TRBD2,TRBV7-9,CASSLRGALRAETQYF,TGTGCCAGCAGCTTGCGGGGGGCTCTCCGGGCGGAGACCCAGTACTTC
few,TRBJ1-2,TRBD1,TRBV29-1,CSVSGTGVYGYTF,TGCAGCGTTTCCGGGACAGGGGTCTATGGCTACACCTTC
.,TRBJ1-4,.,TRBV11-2,CASSPSGLGEKLFF,TGTGCCAGCAGCCCATCGGGGCTGGGGGAAAAACTGTTTTTT
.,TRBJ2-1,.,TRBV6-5,CATTQDSYNEQFF,TGTGCCACCACCCAGGACTCCTACAATGAGCAGTTCTTC
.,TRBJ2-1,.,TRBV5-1,CASSPGPRNEQFF,TGCGCCAGCAGTCCTGGGCCCCGCAATGAGCAGTTCTTC
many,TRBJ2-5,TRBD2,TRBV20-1,CSARKGLAGQETQYF,TGCAGTGCTAGAAAGGGTCTAGCGGGGCAAGAGACCCAGTACTTC
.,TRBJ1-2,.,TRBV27,CASSQFGGANYGYTF,TGTGCCAGCAGTCAATTCGGGGGAGCTAACTATGGCTACACCTTC
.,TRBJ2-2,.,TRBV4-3,CDSSQDRGYGGELFF,TGCGACAGCAGCCAAGATCGAGGGTATGGCGGGGAGCTGTTTTTT